Reported below is one TCR beta chain. Its recognized antigen is unknown. Nothing much larger sits one base from this clone, and base qualities are not available. The sample belongs to a study of blood T cell repertoires in COVID-19 (dated by TCRdb to between 2020 and 2021). Looking at the study overall: Samples from collaborators originated in the United States, Italy and Spain and spanned both the acute and convalescent phases of COVID-19. Where available, HLA class I and class II types were obtained from metadata supplied by the sample provider rather than from assay-based typing. The samples were drawn from two sources: the first 160 participants of the ongoing ImmuneRACE study, and 1,000 to 1,500 subjects contributed by 6 global collaborators. The sample metadata nearly always contained a de-identified subject ID, COVID-19 status, age in years and sex. A freely available public database, intended as a resource for researchers studying the immune response to SARS-CoV-2, is where the repertoires were released. Deeply sampled blood TCRbeta repertoires from subjects exposed to, actively infected with, or recovered from COVID-19 were included in the dataset. The prospective study material was composed of cDNA or gDNA derived from T cells, B-cell-depleted T cells, or PBMCs. On the study overall, not on this receptor specifically: The quantity of clinical and demographic metadata differed by source and by participant and was supplied without curation.

The collaborating institutions used their own protocols to collect whole blood in K2EDTA tubes. Collaborator samples were shipped for TCRbeta analysis as frozen whole blood, isolated PBMCs, or DNA extracted from either sample type. TCRbeta CDR3 regions were amplified from genomic DNA by means of the immunoSEQ Assay, a bias-controlled multiplex PCR. The paper's processing steps were these. The number of nucleated cells in each sample was estimated by amplification of reference gene primers within the assay. Sequence reads were collapsed and filtered to measure the absolute abundance of every unique TCRbeta CDR3 rearrangement. For each sample, productive Simpson clonality was calculated as the square root of Simpson's diversity index over productive rearrangements. TCRdb stores this immuneACCESS table with in-frame sequences only. Part of the clones is absent; in the studies checked, under half of the shortfall reflects unresolved V genes, and no reason is known for the rest. For V, J and clone size, that table is used; D and trimming come from the DNA. The sample table contains around 200,000 clones; only one count was recorded for 80% to 90% of them. Around 3% of the sample rests with the top ten.

CDR1 and CDR2, per the germline V gene, are SGHRS and YFSETQ. Inclusive of the bounding cysteine and phenylalanine, the CDR3 is 15 residues long. The kept DNA is CDR3 alone, 45 bases in frame from the first base. Deletion took 4 bases off V and 4 bases off J, with a span of 16 bases between the germline ends. Sequencing input: peripheral blood. The sequence derives from a man in his 60s with acute or convalescent COVID-19. The rearranged chain carries TRBV5-1 and TRBJ2-3; a tentative D match to TRBD2 spans 6 bases. The CDR3 sequence is CASSPTGGIADTQYF. The nucleotide sequence is given as TGCGCCAGCAGCCCCACCGGGGGAATCGCAGATACGCAGTATTTT.